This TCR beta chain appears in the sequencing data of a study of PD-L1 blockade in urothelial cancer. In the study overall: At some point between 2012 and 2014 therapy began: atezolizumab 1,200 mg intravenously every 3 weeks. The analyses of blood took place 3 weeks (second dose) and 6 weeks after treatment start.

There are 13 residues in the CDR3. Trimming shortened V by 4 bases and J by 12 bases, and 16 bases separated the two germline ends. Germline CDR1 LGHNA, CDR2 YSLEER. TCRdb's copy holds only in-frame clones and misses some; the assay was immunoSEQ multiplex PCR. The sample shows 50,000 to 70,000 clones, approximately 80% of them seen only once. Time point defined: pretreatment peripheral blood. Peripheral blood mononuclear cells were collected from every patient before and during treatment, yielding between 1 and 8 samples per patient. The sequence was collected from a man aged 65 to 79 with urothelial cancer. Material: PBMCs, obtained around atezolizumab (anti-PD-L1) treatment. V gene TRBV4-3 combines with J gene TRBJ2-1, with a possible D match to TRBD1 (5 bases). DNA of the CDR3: TGCGCCAGCAGCCTTAGTCAGGGCAAACTGCAGTTCTTC. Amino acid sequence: CASSLSQGKLQFF.